The clone carrying this TCR beta chain came up a few times. The antigen is unknown. The sample comes from a study of cytomegalovirus exposure and HLA in healthy donors. Notes on the study in general: Among TCR beta chains, those listed as cytomegalovirus-associated numbered roughly 150. Data from an earlier analysis indicated that most TCR beta V segments were productive either about 90% or about 30% of the time.

Both 60 Vbeta primers and 13 Jbeta primers went into the PCR. Clones were sequenced by immunoSEQ multiplex PCR, and TCRdb holds only the in-frame ones, with some missing. Counted here are about 160,000 clones, 75% to 85% occurring once; the ten biggest clones make up about 3.7%. Germline loops: CDR1 SGHDN, CDR2 FVKESK. V was clipped by 3 bases and J by 0 bases, with 14 bases between them. The CDR3 spans 16 residues. The chain carries TRBV14 and TRBJ1-1, with D possibly TRBD1 on 6 matching bases. The sample comprised PBMCs. The source of this sequence is a human donor in good health. DNA of the CDR3: TGTGCCAGCAGCCATAGACAGGTACGAATGAACACTGAAGCTTTCTTT. It codes for CASSHRQVRMNTEAFF.